This TCR beta chain was captured in a study of blood T cells in healthy people across ages. This clonotype was picked up a small number of times. CDR1 and CDR2 from the germline V gene are ENHRY and SYGVKD. V gave up 4 bases and J gave up 0 bases, with 10 bases separating them. This CDR3 region has 16 residues. Alongside a J-beta primer mix, a sample-barcoded 5' primer served in a second PCR lasting about 6 to 12 cycles. Every molecule of cDNA carried a tag from a template-switch adaptor with 12 random nucleotides. TCRdb called the 5' RACE reads again in MiXCR, with one record for every CDR3 protein. Among around 1,600,000 distinct CDR3 sequences listed, 35% to 45% were seen once.

The chain joins TRBV10-3 to TRBJ1-6; D is uncertain. This receptor was taken from a woman aged 18-29 years in good health. The sample comprised blood. The DNA for the CDR3 is TGTGCCATCAGTGGGGCCAGAAACTCCTATAATTCACCCCTCCACTTT. Its protein product is CAISGARNSYNSPLHF.